The entry below describes one T cell receptor (beta chain). No antigen is known for it. Germline V lookup: CDR1 SQVTM, CDR2 ANQGSEA. V lost 3 bases and J lost 11; bases outside the gene matches: 7. CDR3 length equals 13 residues. The data were obtained in a study of T cells in Graves' hyperthyroidism and ophthalmopathy. Study observations and caveats: Blood also showed most of the thyroid clonotypes that were expanded above 0.001.

Researchers amplified the TCR beta CDR3 regions from RNA transcripts. TCR CDR3 underwent first-round RT-PCR with the HTBI primer set. TCRdb called the multiplex PCR reads again in MiXCR, with one record for every CDR3 protein. The sample holds 660,000 or so distinct CDR3 sequences, roughly 46% seen once. Sequenced sample: peripheral blood or thyroid tissue (not recorded which). The TCR comes from an adult man with Graves' disease, either hyperthyroidism or ophthalmopathy (not recorded which). V gene TRBV29-1 combines with J gene TRBJ1-4; 9 positions match TRBD1. The CDR3 nucleotides read TGCAGCGTTGAGGGGGACAGGGTTGGGAAACTGTTTTTT. Translation: CSVEGDRVGKLFF. The whole variable domain, remainder taken from reference TRBV29-1 and TRBJ1-4, is SAVISQKPSRDICQRGTSLTIQCQVDSQVTMMFWYRQQPGQSLTLIATANQGSEATYESGFVIDKFPISRPNLTFSTLTVSNMSPEDSSIYLCSVEGDRVGKLFFGSGTQLSVL.